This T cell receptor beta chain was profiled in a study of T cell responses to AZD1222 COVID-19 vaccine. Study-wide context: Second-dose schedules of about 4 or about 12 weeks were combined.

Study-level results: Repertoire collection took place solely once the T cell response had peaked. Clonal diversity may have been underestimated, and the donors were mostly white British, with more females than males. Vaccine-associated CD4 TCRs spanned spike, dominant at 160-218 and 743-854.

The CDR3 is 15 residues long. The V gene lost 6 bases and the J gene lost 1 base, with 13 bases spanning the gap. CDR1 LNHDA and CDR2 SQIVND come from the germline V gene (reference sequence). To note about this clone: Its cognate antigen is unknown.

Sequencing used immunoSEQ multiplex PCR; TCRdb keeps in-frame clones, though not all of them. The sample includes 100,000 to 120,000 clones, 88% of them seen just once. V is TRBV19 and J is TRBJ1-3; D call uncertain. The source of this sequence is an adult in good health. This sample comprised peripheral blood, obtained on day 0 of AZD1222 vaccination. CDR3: CASSDIWGSGNTIYF. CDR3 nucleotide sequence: TGTGCCAGTAGCGACATCTGGGGATCTGGAAACACCATATATTTT.